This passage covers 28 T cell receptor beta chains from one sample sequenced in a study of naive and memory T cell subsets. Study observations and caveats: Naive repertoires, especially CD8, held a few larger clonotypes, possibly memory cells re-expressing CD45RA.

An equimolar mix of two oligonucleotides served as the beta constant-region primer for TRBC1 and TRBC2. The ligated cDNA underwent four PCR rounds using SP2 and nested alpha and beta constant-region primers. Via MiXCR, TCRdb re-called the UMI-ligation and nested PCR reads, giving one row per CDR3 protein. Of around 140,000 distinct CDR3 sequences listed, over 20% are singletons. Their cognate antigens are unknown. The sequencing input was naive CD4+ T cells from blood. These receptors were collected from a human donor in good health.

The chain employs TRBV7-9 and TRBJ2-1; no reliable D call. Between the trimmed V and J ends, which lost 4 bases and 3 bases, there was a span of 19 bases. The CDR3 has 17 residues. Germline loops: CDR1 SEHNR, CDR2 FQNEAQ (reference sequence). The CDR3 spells CASSSVPGQMIYNEQFF. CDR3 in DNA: TGTGCCAGCAGCTCCGTTCCCGGCCAGATGATCTACAATGAGCAGTTCTTC.

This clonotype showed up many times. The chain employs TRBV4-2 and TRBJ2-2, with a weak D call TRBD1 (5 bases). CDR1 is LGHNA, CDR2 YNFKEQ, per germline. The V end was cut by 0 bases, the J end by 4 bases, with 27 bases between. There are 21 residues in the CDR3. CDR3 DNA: TGTGCCAGCAGCCAAGATCCCGCATATGAAGGGGCGGTTAGCATCACCGGGGAGCTGTTTTTT. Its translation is CASSQDPAYEGAVSITGELFF.

The CDR3 reads CASSRDSVTTEAFF. DNA of the CDR3: TGTGCCAGCAGTCGGGACAGCGTCACCACTGAAGCTTTCTTT. The chain employs TRBV6-5 and TRBJ1-1; 7 bases map to TRBD1. The trim removed 5 bases at V and 4 bases at J, leaving 7 bases unmatched. The CDR3 sequence is 14 residues long. Germline lookup yields CDR1 MNHEY and CDR2 SVGAGI.

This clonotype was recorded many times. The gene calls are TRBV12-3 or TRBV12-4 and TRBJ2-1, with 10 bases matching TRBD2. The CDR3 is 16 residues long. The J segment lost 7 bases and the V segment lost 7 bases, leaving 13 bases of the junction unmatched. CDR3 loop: CASNKISGRLVNEQFF. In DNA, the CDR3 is TGTGCCAGCAACAAAATTAGCGGGAGGTTAGTTAATGAGCAGTTCTTC.

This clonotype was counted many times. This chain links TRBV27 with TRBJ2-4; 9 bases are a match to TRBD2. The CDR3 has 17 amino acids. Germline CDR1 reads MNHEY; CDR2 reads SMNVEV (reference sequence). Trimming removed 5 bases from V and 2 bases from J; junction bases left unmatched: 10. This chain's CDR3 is CASSVWTSAETKNIQYF. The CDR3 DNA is TGTGCCAGCAGTGTCTGGACTAGCGCCGAGACCAAAAACATTCAGTACTTC.

CDR3 amino acids: CASTRWGGSAGELFF. The CDR3 DNA reads as TGTGCCAGTACCCGGTGGGGGGGTTCGGCCGGGGAGCTGTTTTTT. The chain recombines TRBV19 with TRBJ2-2; 7 nucleotides align to TRBD2. The CDR3 sequence is 15 residues long. Looked up from germline, CDR1 is LNHDA and CDR2 is SQIVND (reference sequence). The trim removed 7 bases at V and 6 bases at J, leaving 11 bases unmatched. Using reference TRBV19 and TRBJ2-2 for the parts outside the CDR3, the full variable domain is DGGITQSPKYLFRKEGQNVTLSCEQNLNHDAMYWYRQDPGQGLRLIYYSQIVNDFQKGDIAEGYSVSREKKESFPLTVTSAQKNPTAFYLCASTRWGGSAGELFFGEGSRLTVL.

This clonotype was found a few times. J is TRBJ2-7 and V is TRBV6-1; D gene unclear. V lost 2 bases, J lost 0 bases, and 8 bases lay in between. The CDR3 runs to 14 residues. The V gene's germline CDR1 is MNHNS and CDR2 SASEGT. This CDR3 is CASSETFSSYEQYF. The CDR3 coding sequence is TGTGCCAGCAGTGAAACGTTCAGCTCCTACGAGCAGTACTTC.

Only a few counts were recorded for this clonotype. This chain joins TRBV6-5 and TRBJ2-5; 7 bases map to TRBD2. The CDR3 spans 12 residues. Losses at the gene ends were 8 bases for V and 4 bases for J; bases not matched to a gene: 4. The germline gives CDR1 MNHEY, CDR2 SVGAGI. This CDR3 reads CASGGVGETQYF. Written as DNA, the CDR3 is TGTGCCAGCGGGGGGGTCGGAGAGACCCAGTACTTC.

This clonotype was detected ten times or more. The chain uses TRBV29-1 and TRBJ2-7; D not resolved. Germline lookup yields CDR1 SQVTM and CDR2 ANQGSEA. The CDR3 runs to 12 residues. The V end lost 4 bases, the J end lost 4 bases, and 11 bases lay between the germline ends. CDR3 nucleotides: TGCAGCGTTGGAGTAGGGATGTACGAGCAGTACTTC. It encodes CSVGVGMYEQYF.

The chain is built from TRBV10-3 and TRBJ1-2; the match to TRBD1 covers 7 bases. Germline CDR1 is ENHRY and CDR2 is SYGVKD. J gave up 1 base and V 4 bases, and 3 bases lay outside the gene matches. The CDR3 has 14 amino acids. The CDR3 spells CAISGQGINYGYTF. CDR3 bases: TGTGCCATCAGTGGACAGGGAATTAACTATGGCTACACCTTC.

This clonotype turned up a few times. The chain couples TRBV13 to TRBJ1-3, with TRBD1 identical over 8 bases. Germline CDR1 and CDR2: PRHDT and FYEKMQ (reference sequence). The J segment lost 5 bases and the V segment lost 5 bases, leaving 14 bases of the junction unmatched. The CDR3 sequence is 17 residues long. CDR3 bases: TGTGCCAGCAGCCCCAGACAGGGGAGGTCCCCTCGAAACACCATATATTTT. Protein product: CASSPRQGRSPRNTIYF. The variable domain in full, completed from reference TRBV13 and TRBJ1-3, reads AAGVIQSPRHLIKEKRETATLKCYPIPRHDTVYWYQQGPGQDPQFLISFYEKMQSDKGSIPDRFSAQQFSDYHSELNMSSLELGDSALYFCASSPRQGRSPRNTIYFGEGSWLTVV.

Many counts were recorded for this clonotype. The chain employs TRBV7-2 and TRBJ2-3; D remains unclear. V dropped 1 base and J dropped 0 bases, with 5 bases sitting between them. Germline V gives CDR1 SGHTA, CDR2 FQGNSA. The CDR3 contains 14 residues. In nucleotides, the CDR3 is TGTGCCAGCAGCTTAGACTATAGCACAGATACGCAGTATTTT. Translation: CASSLDYSTDTQYF.

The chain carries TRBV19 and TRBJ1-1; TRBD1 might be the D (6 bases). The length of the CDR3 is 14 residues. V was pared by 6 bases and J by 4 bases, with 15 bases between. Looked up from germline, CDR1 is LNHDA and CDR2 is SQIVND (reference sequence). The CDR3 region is CASRQQGRGTEAFF. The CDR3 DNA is TGTGCCAGTAGGCAACAGGGTAGAGGCACTGAAGCTTTCTTT. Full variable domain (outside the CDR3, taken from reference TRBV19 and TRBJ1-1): DGGITQSPKYLFRKEGQNVTLSCEQNLNHDAMYWYRQDPGQGLRLIYYSQIVNDFQKGDIAEGYSVSREKKESFPLTVTSAQKNPTAFYLCASRQQGRGTEAFFGQGTRLTVV.

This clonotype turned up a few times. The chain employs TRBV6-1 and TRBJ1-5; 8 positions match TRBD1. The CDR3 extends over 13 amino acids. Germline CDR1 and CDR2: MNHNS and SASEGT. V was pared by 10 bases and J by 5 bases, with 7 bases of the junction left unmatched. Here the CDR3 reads CATVDRDHQPQHF. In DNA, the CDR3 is TGTGCCACCGTGGACAGGGACCATCAGCCCCAGCATTTT.

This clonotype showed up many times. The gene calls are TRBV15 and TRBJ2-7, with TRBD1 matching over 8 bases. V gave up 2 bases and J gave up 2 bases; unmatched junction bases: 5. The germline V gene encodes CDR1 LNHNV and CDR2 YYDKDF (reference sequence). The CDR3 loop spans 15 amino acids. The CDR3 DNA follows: TGTGCCACCAGCAGACCCGGGACAGGTCCCTACGAGCAGTACTTC. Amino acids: CATSRPGTGPYEQYF. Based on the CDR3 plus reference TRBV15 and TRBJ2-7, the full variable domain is DAMVIQNPRYQVTQFGKPVTLSCSQTLNHNVMYWYQQKSSQAPKLLFHYYDKDFNNEADTPDNFQSRRPNTSFCFLDIRSPGLGDTAMYLCATSRPGTGPYEQYFGPGTRLTVT.

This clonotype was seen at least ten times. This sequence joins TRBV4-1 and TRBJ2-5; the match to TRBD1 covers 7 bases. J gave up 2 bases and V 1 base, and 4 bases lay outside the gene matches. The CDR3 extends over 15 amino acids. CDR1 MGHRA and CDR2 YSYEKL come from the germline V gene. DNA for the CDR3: TGCGCCAGCAGCCAAGGGGACAGAGGACAAGAGACCCAGTACTTC. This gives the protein CASSQGDRGQETQYF.

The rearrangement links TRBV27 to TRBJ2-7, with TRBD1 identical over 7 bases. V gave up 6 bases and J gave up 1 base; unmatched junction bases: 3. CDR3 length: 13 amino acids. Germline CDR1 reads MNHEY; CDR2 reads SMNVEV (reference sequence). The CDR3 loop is CASRTTGSYEQYF. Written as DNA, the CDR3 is TGTGCCAGCAGGACGACAGGGTCCTACGAGCAGTACTTC.

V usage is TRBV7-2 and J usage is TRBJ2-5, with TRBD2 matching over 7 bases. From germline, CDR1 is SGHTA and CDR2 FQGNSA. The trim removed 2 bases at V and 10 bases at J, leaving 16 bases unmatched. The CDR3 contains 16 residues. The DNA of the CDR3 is TGTGCCAGCAGCTTATCCCCTCCATGGGGGGGGGATGACCAGTACTTC. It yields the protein CASSLSPPWGGDDQYF.

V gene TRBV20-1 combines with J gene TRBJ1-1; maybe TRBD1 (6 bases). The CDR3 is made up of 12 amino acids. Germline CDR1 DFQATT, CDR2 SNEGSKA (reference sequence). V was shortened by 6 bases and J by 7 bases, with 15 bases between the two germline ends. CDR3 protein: CSASLQGSEAFF. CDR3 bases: TGCAGTGCATCATTACAGGGAAGTGAAGCTTTCTTT.

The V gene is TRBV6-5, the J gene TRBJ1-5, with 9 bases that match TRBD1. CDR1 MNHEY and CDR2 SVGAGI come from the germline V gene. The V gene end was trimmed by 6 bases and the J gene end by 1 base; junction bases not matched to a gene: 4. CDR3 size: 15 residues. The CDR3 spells CASSKQGASNQPQHF. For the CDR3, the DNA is TGTGCCAGCAGCAAACAGGGGGCAAGCAATCAGCCCCAGCATTTT.

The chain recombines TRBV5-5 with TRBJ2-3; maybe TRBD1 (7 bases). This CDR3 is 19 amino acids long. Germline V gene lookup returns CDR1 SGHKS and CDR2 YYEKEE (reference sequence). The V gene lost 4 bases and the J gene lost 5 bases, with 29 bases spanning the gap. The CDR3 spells CASSGRDSGRAGSRDTQYF. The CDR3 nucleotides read TGTGCCAGCAGCGGCCGGGACAGCGGTCGGGCGGGGTCCCGAGATACGCAGTATTTT.

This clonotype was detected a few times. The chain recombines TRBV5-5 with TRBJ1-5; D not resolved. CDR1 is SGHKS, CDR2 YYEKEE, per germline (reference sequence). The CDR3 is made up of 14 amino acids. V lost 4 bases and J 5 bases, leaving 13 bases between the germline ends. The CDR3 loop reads CASSPYGRDQPQHF. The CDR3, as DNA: TGTGCCAGCAGCCCCTACGGACGGGATCAGCCCCAGCATTTT.

CDR3 amino acids: CASSAAGGNEQFF. For the CDR3, the DNA is TGTGCCAGCAGCGCAGCGGGCGGCAATGAGCAGTTCTTC. The rearrangement uses TRBV9 and TRBJ2-1; D is possibly TRBD2 (6 bases). Per germline, CDR1 SGDLS and CDR2 YYNGEE. CDR3 length: 13 residues. Trimming pared 3 bases from V and 6 bases from J, leaving 10 bases between.

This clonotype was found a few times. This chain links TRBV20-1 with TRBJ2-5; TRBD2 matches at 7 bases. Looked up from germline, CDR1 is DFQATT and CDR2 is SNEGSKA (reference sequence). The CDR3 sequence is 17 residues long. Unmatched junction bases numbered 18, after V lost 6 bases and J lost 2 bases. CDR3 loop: CSASPPRRLADQETQYF. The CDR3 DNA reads TGCAGTGCCTCCCCACCCCGGAGACTAGCAGATCAAGAGACCCAGTACTTC.

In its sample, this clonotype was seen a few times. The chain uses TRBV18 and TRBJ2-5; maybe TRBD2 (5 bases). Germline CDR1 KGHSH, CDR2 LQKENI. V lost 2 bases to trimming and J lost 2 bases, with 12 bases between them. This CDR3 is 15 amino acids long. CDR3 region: CASSPIGGQQETQYF. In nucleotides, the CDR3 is TGTGCCAGCTCACCAATAGGCGGGCAACAAGAGACCCAGTACTTC.

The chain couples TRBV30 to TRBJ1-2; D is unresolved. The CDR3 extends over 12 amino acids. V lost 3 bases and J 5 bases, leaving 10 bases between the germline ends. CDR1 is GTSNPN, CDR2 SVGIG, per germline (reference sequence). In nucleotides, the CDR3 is TGTGCCTGGAGGGAAAGAGCGTATGGCTACACCTTC. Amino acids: CAWRERAYGYTF.

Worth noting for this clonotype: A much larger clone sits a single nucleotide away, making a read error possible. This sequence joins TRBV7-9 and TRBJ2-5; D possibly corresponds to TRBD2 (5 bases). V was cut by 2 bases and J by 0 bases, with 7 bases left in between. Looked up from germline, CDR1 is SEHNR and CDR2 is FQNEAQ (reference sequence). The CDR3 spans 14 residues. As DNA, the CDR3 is TGTGCCAGCAGCTTAAGGGAGTACCAAGAGACCCAGTACTTC. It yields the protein CASSLREYQETQYF.

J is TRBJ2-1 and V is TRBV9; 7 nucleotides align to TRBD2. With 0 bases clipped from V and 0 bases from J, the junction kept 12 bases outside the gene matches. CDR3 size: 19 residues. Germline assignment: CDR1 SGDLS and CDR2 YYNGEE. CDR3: CASSVGPGGRGVSYNEQFF. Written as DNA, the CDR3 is TGTGCCAGCAGCGTAGGTCCGGGCGGTCGGGGGGTCTCCTACAATGAGCAGTTCTTC.